Presented here are 9 T cell receptor beta chains from one specimen sequenced in a study of early T cells in non-severe SARS-CoV-2 infection. One entry per CDR3 protein, called by TCRdb with MiXCR from the 5' RACE reads. This sample has 35,000 to 55,000 distinct CDR3 sequences; roughly 11% occur once, and the top ten carry 21%. The specimen sequenced was whole blood. These receptors all stem from an adult who was a healthcare worker with PCR-confirmed SARS-CoV-2 infection or an uninfected control (not recorded which).

This clonotype appeared a few times. V is TRBV20-1 and J is TRBJ2-3, with D maybe TRBD2 (5 bases). There are 13 residues in the CDR3. CDR1 is DFQATT, CDR2 SNEGSKA, per germline (reference sequence). V lost 4 bases and J lost 0, with 8 bases in between. The chain's CDR3 is CSATSGSTDTQYF. CDR3 nucleotides: TGCAGTGCTACATCGGGGAGCACAGATACGCAGTATTTT.

This clonotype was observed many times. The rearrangement uses TRBV6-5 and TRBJ1-5; 8 bases fit TRBD1. With 5 bases clipped from V and 7 bases from J, the junction kept 4 bases outside the gene matches. CDR1 and CDR2 from the germline V gene are MNHEY and SVGAGI. The CDR3 totals 13 residues. The CDR3 protein is CASSLGTGQPQHF. In DNA form, the CDR3 reads TGTGCCAGCAGTCTGGGGACAGGCCAGCCCCAGCATTTT.

This clonotype showed up many times. This sequence joins TRBV5-5 and TRBJ1-5; TRBD1 matches 9 bases. The germline gives CDR1 SGHKS, CDR2 YYEKEE (reference sequence). The ends lost 4 bases at V and 2 bases at J; junction bases unmatched: 7. This CDR3 has 16 amino acids. CDR3 region: CASSPRQGEGNQPQHF. The CDR3 DNA follows: TGTGCCAGCAGCCCCAGACAGGGGGAAGGCAATCAGCCCCAGCATTTT.

This clonotype showed up many times. This chain links TRBV28 with TRBJ2-2; 10 nucleotides agree with TRBD1. The V gene's germline CDR1 is MDHEN and CDR2 SYDVKM. V trimming: 3 bases; J trimming: 7 bases; junction bases outside the gene matches: 2. The CDR3 consists of 14 residues. CDR3 in amino acids: CASSLTGGHGELFF. In nucleotides, the CDR3 is TGTGCCAGCAGTTTGACAGGGGGCCACGGGGAGCTGTTTTTT.

This clonotype was seen more than once but under ten times. This chain uses TRBV30 with TRBJ1-4; 7 positions match TRBD1. Germline assignment: CDR1 GTSNPN and CDR2 SVGIG (reference sequence). There are 19 residues in the CDR3. The J segment lost 4 bases and the V segment lost 0 bases, leaving 17 bases of the junction unmatched. DNA of the CDR3: TGTGCCTGGAGTGTACAGTGGTCTATCTTCGACAGGGTTAATGAAAAACTGTTTTTT. It translates to CAWSVQWSIFDRVNEKLFF.

This clonotype was recorded a few times. This sequence joins TRBV6-6 and TRBJ2-3; D gene ambiguous. This CDR3 has 12 amino acids. Germline V gene sequence: CDR1 MNHNY, CDR2 SVGAGI (reference sequence). V was trimmed by 0 bases and J by 5 bases, leaving 3 bases between them. DNA for the CDR3: TGTGCCAGCAGTTACTCGATAGATACGCAGTATTTT. Amino acid sequence: CASSYSIDTQYF.

This chain joins TRBV10-2 and TRBJ2-1, with TRBD2 identical over 11 bases. CDR3 length: 17 amino acids. Germline CDR1 is WSHSY and CDR2 is SAAADI. The junction had 8 bases not matched to a gene; V was cut back by 2 bases and J by 5 bases. The CDR3 nucleotides are TGCGCCAGCAGTGAGGTTAGCGGGAGGGCCCTCAACAATGAGCAGTTCTTC. This gives the protein CASSEVSGRALNNEQFF.

The rearrangement links TRBV12-3 or TRBV12-4 to TRBJ1-6; 10 nucleotides line up with TRBD1. The CDR3 contains 13 residues. The trim removed 5 bases at V and 9 bases at J, leaving 1 base unmatched. CDR3 DNA sequence: TGTGCCAGCAGTCGGGACAGGGGTTCACCCCTCCACTTT. Translating gives CASSRDRGSPLHF.

With respect to this clonotype: One junction end disagrees with the germline gene, perhaps due to a read error. The V call is TRBV7-2, the J call TRBJ2-1, with a possible D match to TRBD2 (6 bases). CDR3 length equals 14 residues. Germline-derived CDR1 and CDR2 are SGHTA and FQGNSA. The CDR3 bases are TGTGCCAGCAGCTACGGGACTCCTTACAATGAGCAGTCCTTC. Protein product: CASSYGTPYNEQSF.